The TCR beta chain described here comes from a study of identical twins. This clonotype turned up a few times. From the 5' RACE reads, TCRdb called clonotypes with MiXCR, one entry per CDR3 protein. The profile shows about 720,000 distinct CDR3 sequences, 18% of them singletons. The length of the CDR3 is 12 residues. The V and J ends lost 11 bases and 0 bases respectively, with 11 bases between them. The data also belong to a second study, concerning T cells expressing NK-cell markers. As that study records: Sorted CD3+CD56+NKG2C+, CD3+CD56+NKG2C- and CD3+CD56-NKG2C+ T cells supplied TCR beta repertoires. For over five donors, the dominant NKG2C+ clonotypes made up roughly 1.0-8% of their CD8+ T cells.

The V gene is TRBV12-3 or TRBV12-4, the J gene TRBJ2-7; the D gene is possibly TRBD2 (6 bases). This TCR derives from a woman aged 18-35 years in good health. The sequencing input was PBMCs. Here the CDR3 DNA reads TGTGCCTACCGGGGGTACTCCTACGAGCAGTACTTC. This translates into CAYRGYSYEQYF.